The rows below give T cell receptor beta chains drawn from one sample of a study of T cell repertoires in cytomegalovirus infection. Each CDR3 protein gets one entry after TCRdb re-called the reads with MiXCR. The sample records roughly 500,000 distinct CDR3 sequences, approximately 15% being singletons. The sequenced sample was CD8+ T cells from PBMCs. The source is a human donor in good health (CMV status not recorded). Some clones in this sample may be carry-over from other donors' samples. CDR3s include the opening cysteine and the closing phenylalanine or tryptophan. A D gene is named only where the DNA matches it firmly. Not every row has a clone size; where given, it reads once, few, many or a size class.

len: 15
j_gene: TRBJ2-1
v_gene: TRBV19
d_gene: -
abundance: -
CDR3nt: TGTGCCAAGGGACAGTCAACCGGGCGGGGTAATGAGCAGTTCTTC
CDR3aa: CAKGQSTGRGNEQFF

len: 15
j_gene: TRBJ1-1
v_gene: TRBV27
d_gene: -
abundance: -
CDR3nt: TGTGCCAGCAGAGGGTTTATAAAAGGGAGGACTGAAGCTTTCTTT
CDR3aa: CASRGFIKGRTEAFF

len: 15
j_gene: TRBJ2-7
v_gene: TRBV27
d_gene: TRBD2
abundance: many
CDR3nt: TGTGCCAGCAGTCTCACTAGCGGGGAAACCTACGAGCAGTACTTC
CDR3aa: CASSLTSGETYEQYF

len: 14
j_gene: TRBJ2-5
v_gene: TRBV29-1
d_gene: -
abundance: few
CDR3nt: TGCAGCGTTGACGGCGAAGGTATTTCAGAGACCCAGTACTTC
CDR3aa: CSVDGEGISETQYF

len: 14
j_gene: TRBJ1-1
v_gene: TRBV7-8
d_gene: -
abundance: many
CDR3nt: TGTGCCAGCCCCGACCCACGGGGGCGGAATGAAGCTTTCTTT
CDR3aa: CASPDPRGRNEAFF

len: 13
j_gene: TRBJ2-2
v_gene: TRBV10-3
d_gene: -
abundance: -
CDR3nt: TGTGCCATCATCAAACCGAACACCGGGGAGCTGTTTTTT
CDR3aa: CAIIKPNTGELFF

len: 14
j_gene: TRBJ2-6
v_gene: TRBV7-3
d_gene: -
abundance: many
CDR3nt: TGTGCCAGCAGCTTAAGTCCTGGGGCCAACGTCCTGACTTTC
CDR3aa: CASSLSPGANVLTF

len: 17
j_gene: TRBJ2-5
v_gene: TRBV11-2
d_gene: -
abundance: many
CDR3nt: TGTGCCAGCAGCTTAGCGGGCCTAGCGACCGAGGGAGAGACCCAGTACTTC
CDR3aa: CASSLAGLATEGETQYF

len: 13
j_gene: TRBJ1-1
v_gene: TRBV7-6
d_gene: -
abundance: many
CDR3nt: TGTGCCAGCAGCTTAGAATCAGGGACTGAAGCTTTCTTT
CDR3aa: CASSLESGTEAFF

len: 18
j_gene: TRBJ2-6
v_gene: TRBV12-3/TRBV12-4
d_gene: TRBD2
abundance: few
CDR3nt: TGTGCCACCAAACCCTCGGCGGGGGACTCCCTCGGGGCCAACGTCCTGACTTTC
CDR3aa: CATKPSAGDSLGANVLTF

len: 16
j_gene: TRBJ2-5
v_gene: TRBV4-1
d_gene: -
abundance: many
CDR3nt: TGCGCCAGCAGCCAAGAGGACAGAAAGGGTAGGGAGACCCAGTACTTC
CDR3aa: CASSQEDRKGRETQYF

len: 12
j_gene: TRBJ1-2
v_gene: TRBV4-1
d_gene: -
abundance: few
CDR3nt: TGCGCCAGCAGCCCGGGGAAGTATGGCTACACCTTC
CDR3aa: CASSPGKYGYTF

len: 14
j_gene: TRBJ2-7
v_gene: TRBV9
d_gene: TRBD1
abundance: few
CDR3nt: TGTGCCAGCAGCGTAGCCAGGACAGGTTACGAGCAGTACTTC
CDR3aa: CASSVARTGYEQYF

len: 15
j_gene: TRBJ1-2
v_gene: TRBV6-6
d_gene: -
abundance: few
CDR3nt: TGTGCCAGCAGACGGCCTGAGATAGAAGCTTATGGCTACACCTTC
CDR3aa: CASRRPEIEAYGYTF

len: 16
j_gene: TRBJ1-1
v_gene: TRBV19
d_gene: -
abundance: -
CDR3nt: TGTGCCAGTACTCTGGGGGCGAAAAGGCGGGACACTGAAGCTTTCTTT
CDR3aa: CASTLGAKRRDTEAFF

len: 15
j_gene: TRBJ2-1
v_gene: TRBV7-3
d_gene: -
abundance: many
CDR3nt: TGTGCCAGCAGCTTACCGGGACCACTCTACAATGAGCAGTTCTTC
CDR3aa: CASSLPGPLYNEQFF

len: 14
j_gene: TRBJ1-2
v_gene: TRBV5-6
d_gene: TRBD1
abundance: few
CDR3nt: TGTGCCAGCGGACCGACAGGGCGTCCCTATGGCTACACCTTC
CDR3aa: CASGPTGRPYGYTF

len: 16
j_gene: TRBJ2-7
v_gene: TRBV28
d_gene: -
abundance: few
CDR3nt: TGTGCCAGCAGTTTGTTAATGACTCGACCTCCCTACGAGCAGTACTTC
CDR3aa: CASSLLMTRPPYEQYF

len: 16
j_gene: TRBJ2-5
v_gene: TRBV19
d_gene: TRBD2
abundance: many
CDR3nt: TGTGCCAGTAGTATAGATCCCCGGACTAGCGAAGAGACCCAGTACTTC
CDR3aa: CASSIDPRTSEETQYF

len: 13
j_gene: TRBJ1-2
v_gene: TRBV27
d_gene: -
abundance: many
CDR3nt: TGTGCCAGCAGTTCACCTTCGACCTATGGCTACACCTTC
CDR3aa: CASSSPSTYGYTF

len: 17
j_gene: TRBJ2-2
v_gene: TRBV9
d_gene: TRBD2
abundance: -
CDR3nt: TGTGCCAGCAGCGCGGGACTAGCGGGGAGTCGAACCGGGGAGCTGTTTTTT
CDR3aa: CASSAGLAGSRTGELFF

len: 14
j_gene: TRBJ1-2
v_gene: TRBV27
d_gene: -
abundance: -
CDR3nt: TGTGCCAGCAGTTTACGTGGGCCGGGCTATGGCTACACCTTC
CDR3aa: CASSLRGPGYGYTF

len: 17
j_gene: TRBJ2-7
v_gene: TRBV20-1
d_gene: -
abundance: many
CDR3nt: TGCAGTGCTAGAGATCGGGACTCCGCAGCAGTCACCTACGAGCAGTACTTC
CDR3aa: CSARDRDSAAVTYEQYF

len: 15
j_gene: TRBJ1-4
v_gene: TRBV27
d_gene: -
abundance: few
CDR3nt: TGTGCCAGCAGCCCGACGGACGCAACTAATGAAAAACTGTTTTTT
CDR3aa: CASSPTDATNEKLFF

len: 16
j_gene: TRBJ2-7
v_gene: TRBV28
d_gene: -
abundance: -
CDR3nt: TGTGCCAGCACGGCCAAATTACTGTTATTAGGCTACGAGCAGTACTTC
CDR3aa: CASTAKLLLLGYEQYF

len: 19
j_gene: TRBJ1-1
v_gene: TRBV14
d_gene: -
abundance: -
CDR3nt: TGTGCCAGCAGCCACGACATAGGATTTGTGCGGGACTTGAACACTGAAGCTTTATTT
CDR3aa: CASSHDIGFVRDLNTEALF

len: 14
j_gene: TRBJ2-7
v_gene: TRBV14
d_gene: TRBD2
abundance: -
CDR3nt: TGTGCCAGCGGCACACAGACTAGCGGATACGAGCAGTACTTC
CDR3aa: CASGTQTSGYEQYF

len: 20
j_gene: TRBJ1-5
v_gene: TRBV27
d_gene: TRBD1
abundance: few
CDR3nt: TGTGCCAGCAGTTTCCCCGGGGCGGCAGGGGGCGAACATAGCAATCAGCCCCAGCATTTT
CDR3aa: CASSFPGAAGGEHSNQPQHF

len: 12
j_gene: TRBJ2-7
v_gene: TRBV14
d_gene: -
abundance: many
CDR3nt: TGTGCCAGCAGCCAAGTAGGGCGGGAGCAGTACTTC
CDR3aa: CASSQVGREQYF

len: 14
j_gene: TRBJ1-2
v_gene: TRBV27
d_gene: -
abundance: -
CDR3nt: TGTGCCAGCAGTACATCGTCGTTAGTCCATGGCTACACCTTC
CDR3aa: CASSTSSLVHGYTF

len: 16
j_gene: TRBJ2-1
v_gene: TRBV6-2/TRBV6-3
d_gene: -
abundance: many
CDR3nt: TGTGCCAGTTACGACCCCCGGGCGGCAACCTACAATGAGCAGTTCTTC
CDR3aa: CASYDPRAATYNEQFF

len: 15
j_gene: TRBJ2-7
v_gene: TRBV7-9
d_gene: TRBD1
abundance: many
CDR3nt: TGTGCCAGCAGCTTAGCCCCGGGACAGGGCTCCGAGCAGTACTTC
CDR3aa: CASSLAPGQGSEQYF

len: 14
j_gene: TRBJ2-1
v_gene: TRBV5-1
d_gene: TRBD2
abundance: few
CDR3nt: TGCGCCAGCAGCACGGGGAGGGAGGACAATGAGCAGTTCTTC
CDR3aa: CASSTGREDNEQFF

len: 15
j_gene: TRBJ1-1
v_gene: TRBV27
d_gene: TRBD1
abundance: -
CDR3nt: TGTGCCAGCAGTTTGTATAACAGGGGGAACACTGAAGCTTTCTTT
CDR3aa: CASSLYNRGNTEAFF